The 27 T cell receptor beta chains listed next were all sequenced from one sample in a study of blood T cell repertoires in COVID-19. TCRdb keeps only in-frame clones here, not all; method: immunoSEQ multiplex PCR. Of about 150,000 clones listed, more than 70% are singletons. The specimen sequenced was peripheral blood. All receptors come from a woman aged 80 or over with active or convalescent COVID-19.

The chain combines TRBV6-5 with TRBJ2-3; D perhaps matches TRBD1 (5 bases). V lost 6 bases, J lost 2 bases, and 15 bases lay in between. The CDR3 runs 15 residues. The germline gives CDR1 MNHEY, CDR2 SVGAGI. The CDR3 spells CASRKTGTPTDTQYF. The DNA of the CDR3 is TGTGCCAGCAGAAAAACAGGAACTCCCACAGATACGCAGTATTTT.

Remarks on this clone: The same CDR3 is also encoded by other DNA sequences in this sample. The gene calls are TRBV14 and TRBJ2-3, with D uncertain. Germline CDR1 is SGHDN and CDR2 is FVKESK. There are 13 residues in the CDR3. V dropped 1 base and J dropped 2 bases, with 4 bases sitting between them. The chain's CDR3 is CASSQASTDTQYF. The CDR3 DNA is TGTGCCAGCAGCCAAGCATCCACAGATACGCAGTATTTT.

With respect to this clone: The identical CDR3 is also encoded by other nucleotide sequences in the sample. The CDR3 region is CASSPGTGDTEAFF. CDR3 bases: TGCGCCAGCAGCCCTGGGACAGGGGACACTGAAGCTTTCTTT. The chain is built from TRBV5-1 and TRBJ1-1; 10 bases align to TRBD1. Germline V gene data show CDR1 as SGHRS and CDR2 as YFSETQ. The CDR3 has 14 residues. V lost 4 bases to trimming and J lost 3 bases; unmatched junction nucleotides: 3.

The genes are TRBV3-1 (or the pseudogene TRBV3-2) and TRBJ2-1; 13 bases are a match to TRBD2. This CDR3 comprises 16 residues. The J segment lost 8 bases and the V segment lost 1 base, leaving 5 bases of the junction unmatched. The germline CDR1 and CDR2 sequences are LGHDT and YNNKEL (reference sequence). Here the CDR3 DNA reads TGTGCCAGCAGCCAAGTACTAGCGGGAGGGTCCGATGAGCAGTTCTTC. This codes for CASSQVLAGGSDEQFF.

V gene TRBV6-5 combines with J gene TRBJ2-1; 9 nucleotides agree with TRBD2. Germline values: CDR1 MNHEY, CDR2 SVGAGI. Trimming at V came to 5 bases and at J to 4 bases, leaving 6 bases not matched to a gene. This CDR3 is 15 amino acids long. Written as DNA, the CDR3 is TGTGCCAGCAGTCCCCCCCTAGCGGGGTACAATGAGCAGTTCTTC. Amino acid sequence: CASSPPLAGYNEQFF.

This chain uses TRBV27 with TRBJ1-5, with D hard to call. Between the trimmed V and J ends, which lost 2 bases and 5 bases, there was a span of 10 bases. The CDR3 consists of 14 residues. Germline V CDR1 and CDR2: MNHEY, SMNVEV (reference sequence). The CDR3 protein is CASSLRFRYQPQHF. The CDR3 DNA reads as TGTGCCAGCAGTTTAAGATTCAGATATCAGCCCCAGCATTTT.

The CDR3 sequence: CASSLTGTGVGYTF. The DNA for the CDR3 is TGTGCCAGCAGCTTAACCGGGACAGGGGTTGGCTACACCTTC. The V and J genes are TRBV7-3 and TRBJ1-2, with 10 bases identical to TRBD1. The CDR3 covers 14 residues. Germline trimming cut 0 bases from V and 7 bases from J; bases unmatched to any gene: 2. CDR1 is SGHTA and CDR2 is FQGTGA in the germline V gene.

The chain couples TRBV6-1 to TRBJ1-4; no clear D gene. Germline CDR1 and CDR2: MNHNS and SASEGT. This CDR3 contains 13 residues. V was trimmed by 7 bases and J by 0 bases, leaving 6 bases between them. The CDR3, as DNA: TGTGCCAGCATCCCAACAACTAATGAAAAACTGTTTTTT. This sequence encodes CASIPTTNEKLFF.

The rearrangement uses TRBV6-5 and TRBJ1-2; TRBD1 aligns across 12 bases. V shed 6 bases and J 7 bases; nucleotides not matched to a gene: 9. CDR1 and CDR2 (germline): MNHEY, SVGAGI. The CDR3 runs 15 residues. In nucleotides, the CDR3 is TGTGCCAGCAGAGGGGGACAGGGGGCAATGGCTGGCTACACCTTC. Encoded protein: CASRGGQGAMAGYTF.

The chain is built from TRBV24-1 and TRBJ1-1, with 9 nucleotides matching TRBD1. Looked up from germline, CDR1 is KGHDR and CDR2 is SFDVKD. The V gene end was trimmed by 4 bases and the J gene end by 4 bases; junction bases not matched to a gene: 6. The length of the CDR3 is 15 residues. As DNA, the CDR3 is TGTGCCACCAGTGAATCTGGACAGGGGTTCACTGAAGCTTTCTTT. Protein: CATSESGQGFTEAFF.

This rearrangement joins TRBV10-1 to TRBJ1-6; TRBD1 might be the D (6 bases). Trimming took off 2 bases at V and 16 bases at J, with 12 bases between the two ends. Germline CDR1 and CDR2: WNHNN and SYGVQD (reference sequence). The CDR3 consists of 12 residues. The CDR3: CASSEPGGALHF. The CDR3 region has the DNA TGCGCCAGCAGTGAGCCGGGGGGCGCGCTCCACTTT.

This clone was picked up a small number of times. The CDR3 loop reads CASSPPGTGTYEQYF. Written as DNA, the CDR3 is TGTGCCAGCAGCCCCCCCGGGACAGGGACCTACGAGCAGTACTTC. The chain recombines TRBV3-1 (or the pseudogene TRBV3-2) with TRBJ2-7, with 9 nucleotides matching TRBD1. Germline V gives CDR1 LGHDT, CDR2 YNNKEL (reference sequence). Unmatched junction bases numbered 6, after V lost 4 bases and J lost 2 bases. The CDR3 consists of 15 residues.

The V call is TRBV6-5, the J call TRBJ2-7, with TRBD2 identical over 7 bases. The CDR3 spans 16 residues. From germline, CDR1 is MNHEY and CDR2 SVGAGI. The V segment lost 0 bases and the J segment 2 bases; nucleotides outside the gene matches: 7. The CDR3 loop reads CASSYSGLADPYEQYF. The DNA for the CDR3 is TGTGCCAGCAGTTACTCCGGGCTAGCGGACCCCTACGAGCAGTACTTC.

The chain is built from TRBV7-9 and TRBJ2-7, with 7 bases aligning to TRBD1. Germline-derived CDR1 and CDR2 are SEHNR and FQNEAQ (reference sequence). The J segment lost 9 bases and the V segment lost 3 bases, leaving 17 bases of the junction unmatched. This CDR3 is 16 amino acids long. CDR3 region: CASSLGTEDYQKLQYF. Here the CDR3 DNA reads TGTGCCAGCAGCTTGGGGACAGAAGACTACCAGAAGCTGCAGTACTTC.

The chain uses TRBV10-1 and TRBJ1-2, with 9 bases identical to TRBD1. Germline assignment: CDR1 WNHNN and CDR2 SYGVQD (reference sequence). The CDR3 has 15 residues. With V trimmed by 7 bases and J by 4 bases, 10 bases remained unmatched. The CDR3 bases are TGCGCCAGCAAGGGACAGGGTTTTTGCTTCTATGGCTACACCTTC. Amino acids: CASKGQGFCFYGYTF.

The chain links TRBV2 to TRBJ1-1; weak D call: TRBD1 (6 bases). From germline, CDR1 is SNHLY and CDR2 FYNNEI. The CDR3 runs 13 residues. Trimming pared 5 bases from V and 3 bases from J, leaving 10 bases between. The DNA of the CDR3 is TGTGCCAGCAGTTTCCCAGGGGACACTGAAGCTTTCTTT. This translates into CASSFPGDTEAFF. The complete variable domain, with remaining parts taken from reference TRBV2 and TRBJ1-1, reads EPEVTQTPSHQVTQMGQEVILRCVPISNHLYFYWYRQILGQKVEFLVSFYNNEISEKSEIFDDQFSVERPDGSNFTLKIRSTKLEDSAMYFCASSFPGDTEAFFGQGTRLTVV.

The chain recombines TRBV19 with TRBJ2-4, with 9 nucleotides matching TRBD1. V shed 2 bases and J 3 bases; nucleotides not matched to a gene: 5. This CDR3 has 16 residues. CDR1 and CDR2 (germline): LNHDA, SQIVND (reference sequence). CDR3 coding DNA: TGTGCCAGTAGTATATTCACAGGGGGCGTCAAAAACATTCAGTACTTC. Translation gives CASSIFTGGVKNIQYF.

The chain joins TRBV30 to TRBJ2-1; 8 bases agree with TRBD2. The CDR3 has 14 residues. Trimming took 2 bases from V and 6 from J; bases not matched to a gene: 6. Germline-derived CDR1 and CDR2 are GTSNPN and SVGIG (reference sequence). CDR3 amino acids: CAWSNSGGPNEQFF. The CDR3 DNA reads as TGTGCCTGGAGTAACTCGGGAGGGCCCAATGAGCAGTTCTTC.

The J gene is TRBJ2-5, the V gene TRBV10-2, with 7 bases aligning to TRBD1. The CDR3 has 16 amino acids. Trimming cost V 2 bases and J 4 bases; bases outside gene matches: 10. Germline CDR1 is WSHSY and CDR2 is SAAADI. CDR3 sequence (DNA): TGCGCCAGCAGTGAGGCAGGGGGAGATAAGGGAGAGACCCAGTACTTC. Translation: CASSEAGGDKGETQYF.

The rearrangement joins TRBV11-3 to TRBJ1-3, with D perhaps TRBD1 (5 bases). The CDR3 length is 13 residues. V lost 5 bases and J 4 bases, leaving 9 bases between the germline ends. Germline V gene sequence: CDR1 SGHNT, CDR2 YENEEA. The CDR3 coding sequence is TGTGCCAGCAGCGGGACTTCGGGAAACACCATATATTTT. As protein: CASSGTSGNTIYF.

The chain joins TRBV18 to TRBJ1-4; TRBD1 is a possible D gene (5 bases). The CDR3 sequence is 14 residues long. The germline CDR1 and CDR2 sequences are KGHSH and LQKENI. V was trimmed by 3 bases and J by 5 bases, leaving 10 bases between them. The CDR3 coding sequence is TGTGCCAGCTCACCCGACAGTGAGAATGAAAAACTGTTTTTT. Protein sequence: CASSPDSENEKLFF.

The chain carries TRBV11-3 and TRBJ1-1, with D tentatively TRBD1 (5 bases). The CDR3 contains 14 residues. Trimming cost V 5 bases and J 3 bases, with 13 bases left between them. Looked up from germline, CDR1 is SGHNT and CDR2 is YENEEA. The CDR3 coding sequence is TGTGCCAGCAGCCCGCAGGGAAGGGACACTGAAGCTTTCTTT. The encoded protein is CASSPQGRDTEAFF.

The gene calls are TRBV9 and TRBJ1-3; D uncertain. Trimming shortened V by 0 bases and J by 4 bases, and 14 bases separated the two germline ends. The CDR3 is 16 residues long. CDR1 SGDLS and CDR2 YYNGEE come from the germline V gene. In DNA, the CDR3 is TGTGCCAGCAGCGTAGCTCTCGGGGATCCAGGAAACACCATATATTTT. Translating gives CASSVALGDPGNTIYF.

The genes are TRBV5-6 and TRBJ1-1; TRBD1 might be the D (6 bases). V was pared by 0 bases and J by 4 bases, with 13 bases between. Germline lookup yields CDR1 SGHDT and CDR2 YYEEEE. The CDR3 length is 15 residues. The DNA of the CDR3 is TGTGCCAGCAGCTTGGTCAGGGGCAGGGGCACTGAAGCTTTCTTT. Protein sequence: CASSLVRGRGTEAFF. The full variable domain, its missing parts supplied by reference TRBV5-6 and TRBJ1-1, is DAGVTQSPTHLIKTRGQQVTLRCSPKSGHDTVSWYQQALGQGPQFIFQYYEEEERQRGNFPDRFSGHQFPNYSSELNVNALLLGDSALYLCASSLVRGRGTEAFFGQGTRLTVV.

This clone was observed a handful of times. The chain is built from TRBV21-1 and TRBJ1-2; the table assigns TRBD1, which was not confirmed against the DNA. TRBV21-1 is termed a pseudogene. CDR3 length equals 16 residues. Here the CDR3 DNA reads TGTGCCAGCAGCAAGCGGAGTCATCCTGGGGCCTATGGCTACACCTTC. Its protein is CASSKRSHPGAYGYTF.

V is TRBV9 and J is TRBJ2-2; 7 bases align to TRBD1. The CDR3 contains 16 residues. The trim removed 3 bases at V and 4 bases at J, leaving 9 bases unmatched. CDR1 is SGDLS and CDR2 is YYNGEE in the germline V gene. The DNA for the CDR3 is TGTGCCAGCAGCGGATCTCCGGGACAGAGCACCGGGGAGCTGTTTTTT. Translated: CASSGSPGQSTGELFF.

The genes are TRBV7-2 and TRBJ1-3; maybe TRBD1 (5 bases). V was cut by 0 bases and J by 0 bases, with 9 bases left in between. CDR3 size: 16 residues. Germline V CDR1 and CDR2: SGHTA, FQGNSA. The DNA of the CDR3 is TGTGCCAGCAGCTTAGCGGGGCGTAACTCTGGAAACACCATATATTTT. It is translated as CASSLAGRNSGNTIYF.